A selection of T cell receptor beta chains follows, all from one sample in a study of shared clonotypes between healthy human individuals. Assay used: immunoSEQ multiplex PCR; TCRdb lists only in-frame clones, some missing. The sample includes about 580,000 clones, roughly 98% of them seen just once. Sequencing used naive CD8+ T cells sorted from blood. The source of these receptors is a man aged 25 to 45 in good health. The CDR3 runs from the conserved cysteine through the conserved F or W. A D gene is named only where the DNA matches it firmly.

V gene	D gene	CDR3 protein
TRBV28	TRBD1	CASRQGPIDSYEQYF
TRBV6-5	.	CASSGTLSDTQYF
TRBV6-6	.	CASSPSESVTDTQYF
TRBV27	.	CASSVSGGYSNQPQHF
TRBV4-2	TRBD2	CASSQGTSGTYEQYF
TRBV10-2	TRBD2	CASSESGLAGVEGQYF
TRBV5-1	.	CASSPNREVVSDTQYF
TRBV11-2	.	CASSLAALSYNEQFF
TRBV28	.	CASSPVSSQPQHF
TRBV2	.	CAGLRIPNNEKLFF
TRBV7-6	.	CASSLASLFATGELFF
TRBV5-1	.	CASSVASYEQYF
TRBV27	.	CASSFTGPTDTQYF
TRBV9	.	CARGPQGGTKPSGANVLTF
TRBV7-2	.	CASSTTQGFYGYTF
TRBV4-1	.	CASSQGGQTYEQYF
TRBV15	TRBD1	CATSRDPQGVVTDTQYF
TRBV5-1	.	CASKPWVSGTEAFF
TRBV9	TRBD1	CASSSTGGFYEQYF
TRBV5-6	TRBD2	CASSLGLAGLYNEQFF
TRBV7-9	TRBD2	CASSLTRGLADEQFF
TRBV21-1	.	CASKEAGGPDNEQFF
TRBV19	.	CASSIGGGAYEQYF
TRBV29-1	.	CSVEAGTGYTF
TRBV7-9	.	CASSPPGEAQKLFF
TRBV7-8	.	CASSLGAERADEKLFF
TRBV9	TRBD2	CASSEVVLAGGPYSGANVLTF
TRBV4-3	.	CASSQERANPYNEQFF
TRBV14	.	CASRRAEEEDTQYF
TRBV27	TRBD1	CAGRVVTERDRGSMNTEAFF
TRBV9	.	CASSGDGETQYF
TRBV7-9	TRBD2	CASSSNSGRPFSYEQYF
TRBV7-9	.	CASSSTGGTTYSYEQYF
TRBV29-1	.	CSVEEGGTLNYGYTF
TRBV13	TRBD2	CASSLSTSGRTDTQYF
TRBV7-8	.	CASSSSLTPYNEQFF
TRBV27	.	CASTPSGTLETQYF
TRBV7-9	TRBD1	CASSLAGTGETSNYYEQYF